What follows is one T cell receptor beta chain and its context. This record comes from a study of blood T cell repertoires in COVID-19. Background on the study: T cells, B-cell-depleted T cells, or PBMCs supplied cDNA or gDNA.

Authors' data handling: Nucleated cell number was recorded as an estimate derived from reference gene primer amplification. TCRdb's copy holds only in-frame clones and misses some; the assay was immunoSEQ multiplex PCR. V and J calls and clone size are copied from that table; D and trimming were computed from the DNA. The data hold about 170,000 clones, with about nine tenths observed a single time. This CDR3 is 12 amino acids long. Germline V gives CDR1 SGHDT, CDR2 YYEEEE. Germline trimming cut 4 bases from V and 6 bases from J; bases unmatched to any gene: 3. J is TRBJ2-7 and V is TRBV5-6; 8 bases line up with TRBD1. The clonotype was recovered from a man aged 30 to 45 with COVID-19, enrolled during active disease. Material: peripheral blood. The CDR3 DNA reads as TGTGCCAGCAGCCTGACAGGGGTCGAGCAGTACTTC. It translates to CASSLTGVEQYF.